The present TCR beta chain was sequenced within a study of blood T cell repertoires in COVID-19. Study as a whole: From the United States, Italy and Spain came samples of acute and convalescent COVID-19. Sources were T cells, B-cell-depleted T cells, or PBMCs; the material itself was cDNA or gDNA.

V lost 1 base and J 4 bases, leaving 10 bases between the germline ends. The CDR3 runs 14 residues. Germline V CDR1 and CDR2: SEHNR, FQNEAQ (reference sequence). Original analysis: The authors estimated nucleated cell counts from reference gene primer amplification. The data were produced by immunoSEQ multiplex PCR, yet TCRdb's version contains in-frame clones alone and is incomplete. Clone size and V and J calls were adopted from that table, with D and trimming inferred from the DNA. Altogether 100,000 to 150,000 clones are present, 88% being singletons, with the ten largest covering approximately 10%.

This TCR was sampled from a man aged 50 to 59 with acute or convalescent COVID-19. This rearrangement joins TRBV7-9 to TRBJ1-2; TRBD1 might be the D (5 bases). The sequenced sample consisted of peripheral blood. In DNA, the CDR3 is TGTGCCAGCAGCTTAGTCGGGGGAGGCTATGGCTACACCTTC. Translated, it gives CASSLVGGGYGYTF. Full variable domain (outside the CDR3, taken from reference TRBV7-9 and TRBJ1-2): DTGVSQNPRHKITKRGQNVTFRCDPISEHNRLYWYRQTLGQGPEFLTYFQNEAQLEKSRLLSDRFSAERPKGSFSTLEIQRTEQGDSAMYLCASSLVGGGYGYTFGSGTRLTVV.